This T cell receptor beta chain was obtained from a study of OX40 agonist ivuxolimab in advanced cancers. Turning to the study itself: Patients were dosed intravenously with ivuxolimab at 0.01 to 10 mg/kg every 2 weeks. Patients enrolled in dose escalation were diagnosed with hepatocellular carcinoma, melanoma, renal cell or head and neck cancer. General study points: In the 0.1 to 3.0 mg/kg range, CD4+ and CD8+ blood T cells had expanded clonally by week 6.

The method was immunoSEQ multiplex PCR; TCRdb's version includes in-frame clones alone and lacks a portion of them. Here the sample spans 90,000 or so clones, about 89% being singletons. Trimming shortened V by 3 bases and J by 8 bases, and 7 bases separated the two germline ends. Germline V CDR1 and CDR2: LGHNA, YNFKEQ. This CDR3 contains 11 residues. Details on this clone: The antigen remains unidentified.

The gene calls are TRBV4-2 and TRBJ1-1, with unresolved D. This material consisted of CD4+ or CD8+ T cells sorted from blood, taken in a trial of the OX40 agonist ivuxolimab. The TCR was taken from an adult with an advanced solid tumor such as melanoma, head and neck, liver or kidney cancer. In DNA, the CDR3 is TGTGCCAGCAGCCAGACTGAAGAAGCTTTCTTT. Translated, it gives CASSQTEEAFF.